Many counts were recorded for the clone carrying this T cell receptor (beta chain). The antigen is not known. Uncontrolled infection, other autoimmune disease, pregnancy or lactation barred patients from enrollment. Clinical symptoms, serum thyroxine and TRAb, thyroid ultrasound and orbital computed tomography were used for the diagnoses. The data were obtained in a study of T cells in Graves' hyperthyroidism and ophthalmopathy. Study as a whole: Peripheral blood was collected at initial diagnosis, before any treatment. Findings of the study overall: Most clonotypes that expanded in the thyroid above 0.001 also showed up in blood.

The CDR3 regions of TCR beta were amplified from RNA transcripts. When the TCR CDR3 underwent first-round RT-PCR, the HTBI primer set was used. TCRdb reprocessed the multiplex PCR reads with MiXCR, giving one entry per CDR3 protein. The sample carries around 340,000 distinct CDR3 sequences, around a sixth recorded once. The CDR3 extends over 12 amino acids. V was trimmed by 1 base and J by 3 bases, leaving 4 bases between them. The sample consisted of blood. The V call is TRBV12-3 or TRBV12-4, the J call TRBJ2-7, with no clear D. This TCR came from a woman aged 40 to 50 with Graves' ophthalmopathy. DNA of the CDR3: TGTGCCAGCAGTTTAGGGGACTACGAGCAGTACTTC. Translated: CASSLGDYEQYF.